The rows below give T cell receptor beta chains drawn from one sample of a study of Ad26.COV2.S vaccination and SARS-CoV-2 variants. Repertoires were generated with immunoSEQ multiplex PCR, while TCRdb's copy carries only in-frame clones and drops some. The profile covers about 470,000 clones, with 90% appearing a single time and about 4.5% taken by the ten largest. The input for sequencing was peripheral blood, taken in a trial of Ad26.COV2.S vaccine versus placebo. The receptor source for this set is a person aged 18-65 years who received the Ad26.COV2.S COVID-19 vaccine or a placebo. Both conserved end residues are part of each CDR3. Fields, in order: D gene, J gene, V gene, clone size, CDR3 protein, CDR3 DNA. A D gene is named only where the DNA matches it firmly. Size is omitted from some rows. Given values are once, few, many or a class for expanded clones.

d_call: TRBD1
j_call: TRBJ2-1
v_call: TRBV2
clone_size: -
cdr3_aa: CASTFNDRGDEQFF
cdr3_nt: TGTGCCAGCACCTTTAACGACAGGGGGGATGAGCAGTTCTTC

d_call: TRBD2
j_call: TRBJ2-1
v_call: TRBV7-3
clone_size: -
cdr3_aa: CASSTRLAGYGEQFF
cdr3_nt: TGTGCCAGCAGCACCCGACTAGCCGGGTATGGTGAGCAGTTCTTC

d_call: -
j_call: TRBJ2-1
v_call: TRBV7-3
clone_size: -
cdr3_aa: CASSLRGASSYNEQFF
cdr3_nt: TGTGCCAGCAGCTTGCGGGGAGCAAGCTCCTACAATGAGCAGTTCTTC

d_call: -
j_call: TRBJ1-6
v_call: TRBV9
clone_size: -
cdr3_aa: CASSDRNSPLHF
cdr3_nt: TGTGCCAGCAGTGACAGGAATTCACCCCTCCACTTT

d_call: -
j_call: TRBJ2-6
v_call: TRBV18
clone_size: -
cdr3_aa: CASSQDDSFPGANVLTF
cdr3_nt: TGTGCCAGCTCACAAGACGACAGTTTCCCTGGGGCCAACGTCCTGACTTTC

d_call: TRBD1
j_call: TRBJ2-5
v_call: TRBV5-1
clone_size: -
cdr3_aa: CASSPDPGQGQETQYF
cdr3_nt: TGCGCCAGCAGCCCGGATCCGGGACAGGGCCAAGAGACCCAGTACTTC

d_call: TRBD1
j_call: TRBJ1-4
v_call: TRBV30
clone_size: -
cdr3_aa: CAWSPGGTVGEKLFF
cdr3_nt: TGTGCCTGGAGTCCTGGCGGGACAGTCGGTGAAAAACTGTTTTTT

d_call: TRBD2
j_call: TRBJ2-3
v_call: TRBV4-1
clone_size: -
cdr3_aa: CASSQVAGGLTDTQYF
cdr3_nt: TGCGCCAGCAGCCAAGTAGCGGGAGGTCTCACAGATACGCAGTATTTT

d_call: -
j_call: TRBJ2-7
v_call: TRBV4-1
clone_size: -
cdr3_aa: CASSRAGPGGDYEQYF
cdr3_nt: TGCGCCAGCAGCCGAGCCGGCCCGGGGGGCGACTACGAGCAGTACTTC

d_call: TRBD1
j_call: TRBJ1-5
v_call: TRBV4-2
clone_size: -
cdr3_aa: CASSQVVGGKDQPQHF
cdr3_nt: TGTGCCAGCAGCCAAGTCGTAGGGGGCAAGGATCAGCCCCAGCATTTT

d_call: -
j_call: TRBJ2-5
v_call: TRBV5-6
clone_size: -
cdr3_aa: CASSGSTGQETQYF
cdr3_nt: TGTGCCAGCAGCGGGTCGACAGGCCAAGAGACCCAGTACTTC

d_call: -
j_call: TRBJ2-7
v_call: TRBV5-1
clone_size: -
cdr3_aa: CASSLEAQSSYEQYF
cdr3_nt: TGCGCCAGCAGCTTGGAAGCCCAGAGCTCCTACGAGCAGTACTTC

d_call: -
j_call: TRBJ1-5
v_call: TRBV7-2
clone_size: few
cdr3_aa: CASSLTPGPLNQPQHF
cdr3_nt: TGTGCCAGCAGCTTAACCCCAGGGCCCCTCAATCAGCCCCAGCATTTT

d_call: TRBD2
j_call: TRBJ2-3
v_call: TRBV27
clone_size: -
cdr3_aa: CASSAPASGSTDTQYF
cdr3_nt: TGTGCCAGCAGTGCCCCGGCTAGCGGGAGTACAGATACGCAGTATTTT

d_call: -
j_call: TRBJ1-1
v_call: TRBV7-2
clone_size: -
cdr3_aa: CASSRPIAGEAFF
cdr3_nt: TGTGCCAGCAGCCGCCCGATCGCAGGTGAAGCTTTCTTT

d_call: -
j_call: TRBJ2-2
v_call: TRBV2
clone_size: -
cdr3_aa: CASSEALGGELFF
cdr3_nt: TGTGCCAGCAGTGAAGCGCTTGGCGGGGAGCTGTTTTTT

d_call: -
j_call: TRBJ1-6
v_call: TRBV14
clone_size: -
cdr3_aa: CASSQVQGPDSALHF
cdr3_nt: TGTGCCAGCAGCCAAGTCCAGGGGCCCGATTCGGCCCTCCACTTT

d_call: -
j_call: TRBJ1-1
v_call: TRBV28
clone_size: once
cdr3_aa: CASSLVGIPEAFF
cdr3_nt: TGTGCCAGCAGTTTAGTGGGCATCCCTGAAGCTTTCTTT

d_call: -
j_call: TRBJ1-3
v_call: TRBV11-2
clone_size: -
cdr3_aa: CASSLEGQGDTIYF
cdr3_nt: TGTGCCAGCAGCTTAGAAGGGCAGGGAGACACCATATATTTT

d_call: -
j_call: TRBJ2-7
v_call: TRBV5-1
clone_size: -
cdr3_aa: CASSLVAGPYEQYF
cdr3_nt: TGCGCCAGCAGCTTGGTGGCGGGCCCCTACGAGCAGTACTTC

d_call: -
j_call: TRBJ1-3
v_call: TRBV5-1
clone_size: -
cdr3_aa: CASSPDDSGNTIYF
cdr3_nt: TGCGCCAGCAGCCCCGACGACTCTGGAAACACCATATATTTT

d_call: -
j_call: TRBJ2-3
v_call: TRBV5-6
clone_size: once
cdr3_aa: CASQRGDTQYF
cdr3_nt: TGTGCCAGCCAACGGGGAGATACGCAGTATTTT

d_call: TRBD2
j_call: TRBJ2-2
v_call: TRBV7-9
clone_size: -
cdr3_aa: CASSLPSGRTGELFF
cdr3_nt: TGTGCCAGCAGTCTTCCCAGCGGGAGAACCGGGGAGCTGTTTTTT

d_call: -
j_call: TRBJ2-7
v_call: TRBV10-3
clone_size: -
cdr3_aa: CAISDRGYEQYF
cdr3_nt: TGTGCCATCAGTGACAGAGGCTACGAGCAGTACTTC

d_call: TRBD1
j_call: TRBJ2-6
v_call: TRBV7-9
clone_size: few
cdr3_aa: CASSITTGAGANVLTF
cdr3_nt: TGTGCCAGCAGCATAACCACAGGGGCTGGGGCCAACGTCCTGACTTTC

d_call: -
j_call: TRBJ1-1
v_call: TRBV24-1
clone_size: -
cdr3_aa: CATRDLLNTEAFF
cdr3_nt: TGTGCCACCAGGGATTTACTGAACACTGAAGCTTTCTTT

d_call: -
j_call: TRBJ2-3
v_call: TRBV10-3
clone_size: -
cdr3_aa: CAISDLSGQGGSTDTQYF
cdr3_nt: TGTGCCATCAGTGATCTCTCGGGGCAGGGGGGAAGCACAGATACGCAGTATTTT

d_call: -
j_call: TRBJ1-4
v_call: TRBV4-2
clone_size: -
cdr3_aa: CASSQDGPFEKLFF
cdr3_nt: TGTGCCAGCAGCCAAGATGGCCCGTTCGAAAAACTGTTTTTT